This TCR beta chain is from a study of blood T cells in healthy people across ages. Together with a sample-barcoded 5' primer, a J-beta primer mix was included in a second PCR lasting about 6 to 12 cycles. TCRdb processed the 5' RACE reads anew with MiXCR; each CDR3 protein has one entry. There are roughly 830,000 distinct CDR3 sequences in the sample; approximately 65% occur only once, and around 30% lies in the top ten. With regard to this clonotype: Antigen unknown.

Study-wide findings and caveats: The lack of PBMC sorting stopped any conclusive naive versus antigen-experienced comparison.

J lost 4 bases, V lost 4 bases, and 8 bases had no gene match. Germline CDR1 SGHRS, CDR2 YFSETQ. The CDR3 sequence is 15 residues long. V gene TRBV5-1 combines with J gene TRBJ2-3; 8 bases match TRBD1. The sequencing input was blood. The sequence came from a man younger than 45 in good health. The CDR3 coding sequence is TGCGCCAGCAGCATTTCAGGGGGCCCCCCAGATACGCAGTATTTT. Translated: CASSISGGPPDTQYF.